The 12 T cell receptor beta chains presented below share a single source sample, sequenced in a study of molecular identifiers for immune sequencing clone quantification. TCRdb ran MiXCR on the PCR reads and lists one entry per CDR3 protein. Of some 650,000 distinct CDR3 sequences in the sample, 15% to 20% were seen once. The sequenced sample consisted of naive CD8+ T cells from blood, with Jurkat cell RNA spiked in. Subset defined: FACS-sorted CD8+CD4-CCR7+CD45RA+ naive T cells. These receptors all stem from a human donor in good health. Some libraries in this study had Jurkat cell RNA spiked in.

About this clonotype itself: The missing conserved phenylalanine or tryptophan at the end of this CDR3 makes a read error likely. The limits of the CDR3 on the DNA are not certain, so only TCRdb's listed CDR3 is given. The rearrangement joins TRBV5-6 to TRBJ1-2; TRBD1, as called in the table, went unchecked against the DNA. The CDR3 is 13 residues long, ends included. Germline values: CDR1 SGHDT, CDR2 YYEEEE. The chain's CDR3 is CASSPGDSWSLTL.

Details on this clonotype: A read error is possible here, since a much larger clone lies one base away. The rearrangement uses TRBV20-1 and TRBJ2-5; TRBD1 is a possible D gene (6 bases). CDR1 and CDR2 (germline): DFQATT, SNEGSKA (reference sequence). This CDR3 is built from 13 residues. This CDR3 reads CSAGDSGEETQYF. CDR3 in DNA: TGCAGTGCTGGAGATTCAGGGGAGGAGACCCAGTACTTC.

This clonotype was recorded many times. The chain employs TRBV7-6 and TRBJ2-7; TRBD2 matches at 8 bases. Germline V CDR1 and CDR2: SGHVS, FNYEAQ. CDR3 length: 16 amino acids. J was trimmed by 2 bases and V by 1 base; bases with no gene match: 7. The CDR3 nucleotides are TGTGCCAGCAGCTTAGATGATAGCGGGACTGCCTACGAGCAGTACTTC. Translation: CASSLDDSGTAYEQYF.

This clonotype appeared a few times. This chain uses TRBV6-2 or TRBV6-3 with TRBJ2-7, with D maybe TRBD1 (6 bases). Per germline, CDR1 MNHEY and CDR2 SVGEGT. The CDR3 length is 15 residues. V lost 0 bases and J 2 bases, leaving 11 bases between the germline ends. For the CDR3, the DNA is TGTGCCAGCAGTTACTCCCAGGGGCTAACCTACGAGCAGTACTTC. This encodes CASSYSQGLTYEQYF.

To note about this clonotype: A much larger clone lies one base from this, so it may be a read error. J is TRBJ1-3 and V is TRBV15; D remains unclear. The germline gives CDR1 LNHNV, CDR2 YYDKDF (reference sequence). The CDR3 has 15 amino acids. The DNA of the CDR3 is TGTGCCACCAGCAGAGATATGGGAACTGGAAACACCACATATTTT. It translates to CATSRDMGTGNTTYF.

This clonotype was found many times. The CDR3, as DNA: TGTGCCAGCAACCAACTAGCGGGACCCACAGATACGCAGTATTTT. This encodes CASNQLAGPTDTQYF. This chain links TRBV5-5 with TRBJ2-3; 10 bases map to TRBD2. Germline V lookup: CDR1 SGHKS, CDR2 YYEKEE (reference sequence). J was trimmed by 2 bases and V by 6 bases; bases with no gene match: 6. The CDR3 is 15 residues long.

This clonotype was found many times. V gene TRBV7-3 combines with J gene TRBJ2-1; perhaps TRBD1 as D (6 bases). CDR3 length: 15 residues. Per germline, CDR1 SGHTA and CDR2 FQGTGA. V lost 1 base to trimming and J lost 5 bases, with 12 bases between them. The DNA of the CDR3 is TGTGCCAGCAGCTTAAGGTTAGGGGACAACAATGAGCAGTTCTTC. This encodes CASSLRLGDNNEQFF.

The genes are TRBV4-3 and TRBJ1-5, with 7 bases lining up with TRBD1. V was pared by 0 bases and J by 5 bases, with 4 bases of the junction left unmatched. The CDR3 is 15 residues long. CDR1 is LGHNA and CDR2 is YSLEER in the germline V gene. The CDR3 sequence is CASSQERGLDQPQHF. The CDR3, as DNA: TGCGCCAGCAGCCAAGAAAGGGGGCTGGATCAGCCCCAGCATTTT.

This clonotype has a handful of counts. The rearrangement joins TRBV11-3 to TRBJ2-2, with D hard to call. V lost 2 bases and J lost 4, with 8 bases in between. Germline lookup yields CDR1 SGHNT and CDR2 YENEEA. The CDR3 is 14 residues long. In DNA, the CDR3 is TGTGCCAGCAGCTTAATGGGTGGCACCGGGGAGCTGTTTTTT. Translating it yields CASSLMGGTGELFF.

This clonotype was recorded many times. This CDR3 is CASSGKEGVTGLNTEAFF. The CDR3 DNA reads TGTGCCAGCAGCGGGAAAGAGGGGGTGACAGGTTTGAACACTGAAGCTTTCTTT. The J gene is TRBJ1-1, the V gene TRBV9; tentatively, D is TRBD1 (6 bases). Germline assignment: CDR1 SGDLS and CDR2 YYNGEE. V was trimmed by 3 bases and J by 0 bases, leaving 21 bases between them. There are 18 residues in the CDR3.

V is TRBV20-1 and J is TRBJ2-1; 8 bases match TRBD2. CDR1 is DFQATT and CDR2 is SNEGSKA in the germline V gene (reference sequence). The CDR3 length is 16 residues. The trim removed 2 bases at V and 8 bases at J, leaving 14 bases unmatched. The CDR3 region has the DNA TGCAGTGCTAGATCCCTTGCCGGGAGGGCCACCGATGAGCAGTTCTTC. As protein: CSARSLAGRATDEQFF.

Note on this clonotype: The junction shows a germline mismatch at one end, possibly a read error. This chain joins TRBV5-3 and TRBJ2-1; maybe TRBD2 (6 bases). TRBV5-3 is an ORF, and what it does is uncertain. This CDR3 contains 15 residues. CDR3 bases: TGTGCCAGCAGCTTGGGCGGGGCCAGTGCTAATGAGCAGTTCTTC. Protein product: CASSLGGASANEQFF.